The 16 T cell receptor beta chains listed next were all sequenced from one sample in a study of blood T cell repertoires in COVID-19. Sequencing used immunoSEQ multiplex PCR; TCRdb keeps in-frame clones, though not all of them. The sample includes fewer than 400,000 clones, less than 85% of them seen just once. Sequencing input: PBMCs or T cells enriched from blood (not recorded which). Receptors were obtained from a woman aged 25 to 39 who had been exposed to COVID-19.

The gene calls are TRBV12-3 or TRBV12-4 and TRBJ1-1; D is uncertain. V was shortened by 7 bases and J by 0 bases, with 6 bases between the two germline ends. The CDR3 loop spans 12 amino acids. The CDR3 nucleotides read TGTGCCAGCATCCTAATGAACACTGAAGCTTTCTTT. Protein sequence: CASILMNTEAFF.

The chain recombines TRBV25-1 with TRBJ1-1, with D possibly TRBD1 on 6 matching bases. This CDR3 comprises 13 residues. V gave up 8 bases and J gave up 6 bases, with 16 bases separating them. In germline, CDR1 is MGHDK, CDR2 SYGVNS. The CDR3 DNA is TGTGCCAGCGGTGGAGAAGGGGGTCCTGAAGCTTTCTTT. This gives the protein CASGGEGGPEAFF. Using reference TRBV25-1 and TRBJ1-1 for the parts outside the CDR3, the full variable domain is EADIYQTPRYLVIGTGKKITLECSQTMGHDKMYWYQQDPGMELHLIHYSYGVNSTEKGDLSSESTVSRIRTEHFPLTLESARPSHTSQYLCASGGEGGPEAFFGQGTRLTVV.

The rearrangement joins TRBV20-1 to TRBJ2-3; D unresolved. Germline-derived CDR1 and CDR2 are DFQATT and SNEGSKA (reference sequence). This CDR3 contains 10 residues. Trimming removed 3 bases at V and 5 bases at J, with 3 bases between. The CDR3 reads CSASRDTQYF. DNA for the CDR3: TGCAGTGCTAGCCGAGATACGCAGTATTTT.

The genes are TRBV5-1 and TRBJ1-4; 7 bases match TRBD1. The germline V gene encodes CDR1 SGHRS and CDR2 YFSETQ. J gave up 3 bases and V 1 base, and 3 bases lay outside the gene matches. This CDR3 spans 15 amino acids. CDR3 nucleotide sequence: TGCGCCAGCAGCTTGATGGGACAGTCTAATGAAAAACTGTTTTTT. Translated, it gives CASSLMGQSNEKLFF. The variable domain in full, completed from reference TRBV5-1 and TRBJ1-4, reads KAGVTQTPRYLIKTRGQQVTLSCSPISGHRSVSWYQQTPGQGLQFLFEYFSETQRNKGNFPGRFSGRQFSNSRSEMNVSTLELGDSALYLCASSLMGQSNEKLFFGSGTQLSVL.

This sequence joins TRBV7-9 and TRBJ1-1; D might be TRBD1 (5 bases). The CDR3 is 15 residues long. Looked up from germline, CDR1 is SEHNR and CDR2 is FQNEAQ (reference sequence). The germline V and J ends were trimmed by 0 bases and 6 bases, with 14 bases remaining between them. The CDR3 DNA follows: TGTGCCAGCAGCTTAGCTTTAGGGGATAGAGCTGAAGCTTTCTTT. Its translation is CASSLALGDRAEAFF. Drawing the rest from reference TRBV7-9 and TRBJ1-1, the complete variable domain is DTGVSQNPRHKITKRGQNVTFRCDPISEHNRLYWYRQTLGQGPEFLTYFQNEAQLEKSRLLSDRFSAERPKGSFSTLEIQRTEQGDSAMYLCASSLALGDRAEAFFGQGTRLTVV.

The chain recombines TRBV6-5 with TRBJ2-5, with D uncertain. V lost 2 bases and J lost 0, with 7 bases in between. CDR1 and CDR2 (germline): MNHEY, SVGAGI. CDR3 size: 14 residues. CDR3 loop: CASSYRRDQETQYF. CDR3 sequence (DNA): TGTGCCAGCAGTTACCGACGGGACCAAGAGACCCAGTACTTC.

The chain couples TRBV4-3 to TRBJ1-4; D is unclear. Germline CDR1 reads LGHNA; CDR2 reads YSLEER. This CDR3 spans 15 amino acids. Trimming took 3 bases from V and 3 from J, leaving 11 bases between them. Here the CDR3 DNA reads TGCGCCAGCAGCCAGGGCGTCGGGGCTAATGAAAAACTGTTTTTT. Its translation: CASSQGVGANEKLFF.

This clone has only one observation. The chain has TRBV5-1 and TRBJ1-2; D call uncertain. This CDR3 has 14 residues. Deletions cut 0 bases from V and 4 bases from J, with 10 bases between. The germline CDR1 and CDR2 sequences are SGHRS and YFSETQ. This chain's CDR3 is CASSLELGRYGYTF. For the CDR3, the DNA is TGCGCCAGCAGCTTGGAGCTAGGCCGCTATGGCTACACCTTC.

This clone showed up just once. The V call is TRBV4-3, the J call TRBJ2-3; 9 bases are a match to TRBD2. Trimming removed 4 bases from V and 0 bases from J; junction bases left unmatched: 5. Germline CDR1 is LGHNA and CDR2 is YSLEER. The CDR3 sequence is 16 residues long. In DNA, the CDR3 is TGCGCCAGCAGCCCCTATAGCGGGGGCAGCACAGATACGCAGTATTTT. This sequence encodes CASSPYSGGSTDTQYF.

This chain joins TRBV30 and TRBJ1-1; D may be TRBD1 (5 bases). Germline assignment: CDR1 GTSNPN and CDR2 SVGIG (reference sequence). The CDR3 runs to 12 residues. Trimming stripped 5 bases from V and 1 base from J, with 8 bases between. CDR3 sequence: CAWGAGNTEAFF. The CDR3 nucleotides read TGTGCCTGGGGGGCAGGGAACACTGAAGCTTTCTTT.

Here the CDR3 DNA reads TGCGCCAGCAGCTGGAGCGGGGGCCAAGAGACCCAGTACTTC. Translation: CASSWSGGQETQYF. The chain carries TRBV5-1 and TRBJ2-5; 8 bases map to TRBD2. Germline-derived CDR1 and CDR2 are SGHRS and YFSETQ. CDR3 length: 14 residues. V shed 3 bases and J 1 base; nucleotides not matched to a gene: 2.

This rearrangement joins TRBV28 to TRBJ1-2, with 7 bases that match TRBD1. V was pared by 2 bases and J by 4 bases, with 4 bases of the junction left unmatched. The CDR3 length is 14 residues. In germline, CDR1 is MDHEN, CDR2 SYDVKM. The CDR3 here is CASSLQTGIYGYTF. CDR3 sequence (DNA): TGTGCCAGCAGTTTACAGACAGGGATCTATGGCTACACCTTC.

This clone was counted only a few times. The rearrangement joins TRBV27 to TRBJ2-1; 9 positions agree with TRBD2. This CDR3 has 18 residues. Unmatched junction bases numbered 18, after V lost 5 bases and J lost 7 bases. CDR1 and CDR2 from the germline V gene are MNHEY and SMNVEV (reference sequence). Here the CDR3 DNA reads TGTGCCAGCAGTATAAGGGGAATTGGAGCGGGGGGCCAGAATGAGCAGTTCTTC. Protein: CASSIRGIGAGGQNEQFF.

This chain uses TRBV10-3 with TRBJ2-1, with 15 bases fitting TRBD2. The CDR3 is made up of 16 amino acids. Looked up from germline, CDR1 is ENHRY and CDR2 is SYGVKD. V shed 8 bases and J 1 base; nucleotides not matched to a gene: 3. In DNA form, the CDR3 reads TGTGCCATCGCCGGGACTAGCGGGGGGTCCTACAATGAGCAGTTCTTC. Translated, it gives CAIAGTSGGSYNEQFF.

This chain links TRBV4-1 with TRBJ2-7; a weak D match, TRBD2 (6 bases). Germline CDR1 reads MGHRA; CDR2 reads YSYEKL. With 0 bases removed from V and 5 bases from J, the gap between germline ends came to 17 bases. The CDR3 loop spans 16 amino acids. The CDR3 sequence is CASSQEVGLAPNEQYF. The CDR3 DNA reads TGCGCCAGCAGCCAAGAAGTGGGGCTAGCGCCTAACGAGCAGTACTTC.

The chain is built from TRBV19 and TRBJ2-6; TRBD1 agrees at 7 bases. The J segment lost 0 bases and the V segment lost 3 bases, leaving 8 bases of the junction unmatched. CDR1 is LNHDA, CDR2 SQIVND, per germline (reference sequence). This CDR3 comprises 18 residues. This CDR3 reads CASSIEGRTGSGANVLTF. The DNA of the CDR3 is TGTGCCAGTAGTATTGAGGGCAGGACAGGCTCTGGGGCCAACGTCCTGACTTTC.